The entry below gives a single TCR beta chain sequence along with its context. The antigen is not known. This record belongs to a study of CD8 T cells in ankylosing spondylitis. This CDR3 region has 13 residues. Per the germline V gene, CDR1 is DFQATT and CDR2 is SNEGSKA (reference sequence). Trimming pared 5 bases from V and 4 bases from J, leaving 15 bases between. Study-level results: Previous work reported some of these motif variants in the synovial fluid and blood of reactive arthritis. Researchers report that disease-linked clones proved CD8+ and relatively rare in peripheral blood. What seemed typical of ankylosing spondylitis blood was a TCR beta motif built from about 8 highly homologous variants.

From the 5' RACE reads, TCRdb called clonotypes with MiXCR, one entry per CDR3 protein. The repertoire holds some 800,000 distinct CDR3 sequences, with around 11% as singletons. The chain uses TRBV20-1 and TRBJ2-7; D remains unclear. This receptor was taken from a male donor with ankylosing spondylitis. The material sequenced was blood, either unsorted or a sorted T cell fraction (not recorded which). The CDR3 loop reads CSAYNSATYEQYF. As DNA, the CDR3 is TGCAGTGCTTATAATAGTGCTACTTACGAGCAGTACTTC.